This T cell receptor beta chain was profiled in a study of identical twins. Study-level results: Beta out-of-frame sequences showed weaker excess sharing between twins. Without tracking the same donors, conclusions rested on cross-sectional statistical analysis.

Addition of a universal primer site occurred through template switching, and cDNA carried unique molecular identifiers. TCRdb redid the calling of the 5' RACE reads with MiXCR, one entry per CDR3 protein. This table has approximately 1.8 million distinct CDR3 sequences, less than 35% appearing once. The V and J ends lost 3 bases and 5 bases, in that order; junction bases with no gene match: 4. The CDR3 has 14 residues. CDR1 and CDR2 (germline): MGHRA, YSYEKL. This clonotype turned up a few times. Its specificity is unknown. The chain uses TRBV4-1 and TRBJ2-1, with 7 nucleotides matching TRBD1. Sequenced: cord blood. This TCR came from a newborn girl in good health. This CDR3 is CASSQDGTDNEQFF. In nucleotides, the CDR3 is TGCGCCAGCAGCCAGGACGGGACAGACAATGAGCAGTTCTTC.